This T cell receptor (beta chain) originates from a study of cytomegalovirus exposure and HLA in healthy donors. As concerns this clone: What it binds is unknown.

Study results and limitations: Presence/absence analyses took donor sequencing depth as roughly uniform. A few of the chains that were CMV-associated were confirmed in vitro to be specific for CMV antigens. Earlier analysis looked at TCR beta V segments, and most were productive about 87% or about 30% of the time. The study carried out a later analysis of TCR beta sequences. It associated approximately 15,000 of them with specific HLA alleles at a false discovery rate of 0.05.

13 Jbeta primers and 60 Vbeta primers were used for the PCR. TCRdb keeps only in-frame clones here, not all; method: immunoSEQ multiplex PCR. Of under 140,000 clones listed, 65% to 85% are singletons. The germline CDR1 and CDR2 sequences are SGHNT and YENEEA. The CDR3 length is 15 residues. The ends lost 4 bases at V and 7 bases at J; junction bases unmatched: 11. Sequencing input: PBMCs. The sequence derives from a man younger than 45 in good health and CMV-seropositive. J is TRBJ1-2 and V is TRBV11-3; 8 nucleotides match TRBD1. This CDR3 is CASSSNLDRGTGYTF. The CDR3 bases are TGTGCCAGCAGCTCAAACCTCGACAGGGGAACTGGCTACACCTTC.